This T cell receptor beta chain appears in the sequencing data of a study of shared clonotypes between healthy human individuals. Each donor was a Caucasian adult residing in Nashville, Tennessee. This CDR3 contains 16 residues. CDR1 and CDR2 from the germline V gene are ENHRY and SYGVKD. Generated by immunoSEQ multiplex PCR, the TCRdb table keeps only in-frame clones and is missing some. Of about 510,000 clones listed, 79% are singletons. A note on this clone: Its antigen is still unknown.

Notes on the study in general: Genetic and exposure-history diversity was limited by the few donors.

This TCR was sampled from a woman in her thirties or forties in good health. Some clones in this sample may be carry-over from other donors' samples. This chain joins TRBV10-3 and TRBJ2-5; 8 bases are a match to TRBD1. The J call may not be correct, given that the DNA end is closer to TRBJ2-7. The material sequenced was PBMCs. CDR3 region: CAISEFTRGRGYEQYF. The CDR3 bases are TGTGCCATCAGTGAGTTTACCAGGGGGCGTGGGTACGAGCAGTACTTC.